The 30 T cell receptor beta chains in this list originate from one sample, sequenced in a study of blood T cells in healthy people across ages. The second PCR ran 7 to 11 cycles with a sample-barcoded 5' primer and J-beta primers. From the 5' RACE reads, TCRdb called clonotypes with MiXCR, one entry per CDR3 protein. This table holds over a million distinct CDR3 sequences, 42% found once. Input material: blood. These receptors all come from a woman between 18 and 29 years old in good health.

The chain recombines TRBV20-1 with TRBJ2-3, with 11 bases matching TRBD2. CDR3 length: 14 residues. Per the germline V gene, CDR1 is DFQATT and CDR2 is SNEGSKA (reference sequence). V gave up 2 bases and J gave up 6 bases; unmatched junction bases: 4. In DNA form, the CDR3 reads TGCAGTGCTAGACTAGCGGGAGGCCGGGATACGCAGTATTTT. Amino acids: CSARLAGGRDTQYF.

This CDR3 reads CASSLSPLAGYGQYF. As DNA, the CDR3 is TGTGCCAGCAGTTTATCCCCTCTAGCGGGGTACGGGCAGTACTTC. This chain connects TRBV28 to TRBJ2-4; 9 nucleotides match TRBD2. The ends lost 1 base at V and 13 bases at J; junction bases unmatched: 11. The length of the CDR3 is 15 residues. The germline V gene has CDR1 MDHEN and CDR2 SYDVKM.

The gene calls are TRBV12-3 or TRBV12-4 and TRBJ1-1, with a weak D call TRBD1 (6 bases). This CDR3 spans 14 amino acids. V was clipped by 2 bases and J by 4 bases, with 11 bases between them. This chain's CDR3 is CASSLQQGGTEAFF. CDR3 bases: TGTGCCAGCAGTTTACAACAGGGCGGCACTGAAGCTTTCTTT.

Only a few counts were recorded for this clonotype. The J gene is TRBJ2-1, the V gene TRBV5-1; D remains ambiguous. The V and J ends lost 5 bases and 0 bases respectively, with 12 bases between them. The CDR3 is 15 residues long. The V gene's germline CDR1 is SGHRS and CDR2 YFSETQ. CDR3 amino acids: CASRPPESSYNEQFF. In DNA form, the CDR3 reads TGCGCCAGCAGGCCCCCTGAAAGCTCCTACAATGAGCAGTTCTTC.

J is TRBJ2-4 and V is TRBV9; possibly TRBD2 for D (6 bases). The DNA end favors TRBJ2-7, so the J call may be wrong. This CDR3 region has 14 residues. The germline V gene encodes CDR1 SGDLS and CDR2 YYNGEE. The CDR3 sequence is CASSVWDSPREQYF. CDR3 coding DNA: TGTGCCAGCAGCGTCTGGGACTCCCCCCGCGAGCAGTACTTC.

This chain connects TRBV5-1 to TRBJ2-1, with a tentative D call TRBD2 (5 bases). Looked up from germline, CDR1 is SGHRS and CDR2 is YFSETQ. The V end lost 3 bases, the J end lost 7 bases, and 11 bases lay between the germline ends. This CDR3 region has 13 residues. CDR3 coding DNA: TGCGCCAGCAGCTCGGAGGACTTAAATGAGCAGTTCTTC. Protein: CASSSEDLNEQFF.

V gene TRBV5-1 combines with J gene TRBJ2-3, with D tentatively TRBD2 (5 bases). CDR3 size: 15 residues. Trimming took off 4 bases at V and 0 bases at J, with 12 bases between the two ends. Per the germline V gene, CDR1 is SGHRS and CDR2 is YFSETQ. The CDR3 sequence: CASSPDLTSTDTQYF. As DNA, the CDR3 is TGCGCCAGCAGCCCGGACTTGACTAGCACAGATACGCAGTATTTT.

The rearrangement joins TRBV4-3 to TRBJ1-2; no reliable D call. This CDR3 spans 15 amino acids. Between the trimmed V and J ends, which lost 0 bases and 8 bases, there was a span of 16 bases. Germline V gene data show CDR1 as LGHNA and CDR2 as YSLEER. CDR3 nucleotide sequence: TGCGCCAGCAGCCAAGAAGGCGGAACTCGAACCGGCTACACCTTC. This codes for CASSQEGGTRTGYTF.

The J gene is TRBJ2-3, the V gene TRBV6-1, with D perhaps matching TRBD1 or TRBD2 (6 bases each). With 4 bases removed from V and 4 bases from J, the gap between germline ends came to 12 bases. Looked up from germline, CDR1 is MNHNS and CDR2 is SASEGT. The CDR3 consists of 14 residues. The CDR3 here is CASSALRGADTQYF. The CDR3 DNA follows: TGTGCCAGCAGTGCCCTTAGGGGGGCAGATACGCAGTATTTT.

The rearrangement uses TRBV15 and TRBJ1-5; D call uncertain. With 0 bases removed from V and 0 bases from J, the gap between germline ends came to 6 bases. Germline V gene lookup returns CDR1 LNHNV and CDR2 YYDKDF (reference sequence). The CDR3 is made up of 15 amino acids. CDR3 loop: CATSRDKYSNQPQHF. The CDR3 DNA reads TGTGCCACCAGCAGAGATAAGTATAGCAATCAGCCCCAGCATTTT.

The V call is TRBV6-5, the J call TRBJ1-2; D possibly corresponds to TRBD1 (5 bases). Germline CDR1 is MNHEY and CDR2 is SVGAGI. The CDR3 runs to 14 residues. Trimming stripped 3 bases from V and 3 bases from J, with 11 bases between. The CDR3 protein is CASSYAGKDYGYTF. In DNA, the CDR3 is TGTGCCAGCAGTTATGCAGGGAAGGACTATGGCTACACCTTC.

This clonotype has at least ten counts. The rearrangement links TRBV28 to TRBJ1-5; no definite D call. This CDR3 contains 13 residues. Per the germline V gene, CDR1 is MDHEN and CDR2 is SYDVKM. V lost 6 bases to trimming and J lost 1 base, with 7 bases between them. CDR3 nucleotides: TGTGCCAGCAGCCGGTGGAGCAATCAGCCCCAGCATTTT. Its protein product is CASSRWSNQPQHF.

This clonotype was observed a few times. The V gene is TRBV6-1, the J gene TRBJ2-3, with D perhaps being TRBD1 or TRBD2 (5 bases each). CDR1 MNHNS and CDR2 SASEGT come from the germline V gene. There are 16 residues in the CDR3. Trimming took 7 bases from V and 5 from J, leaving 22 bases between them. The CDR3 DNA follows: TGTGCCAGCAAGTACTTTCTGGGACCGCTCCTAGATACGCAGTATTTT. This codes for CASKYFLGPLLDTQYF.

There are a few counts of this clonotype. The chain is built from TRBV27 and TRBJ2-7; perhaps TRBD1 as D (6 bases). Trimming removed 3 bases at V and 1 base at J, with 10 bases between. CDR1 is MNHEY and CDR2 is SMNVEV in the germline V gene (reference sequence). This CDR3 region has 14 residues. The CDR3 region is CASSLYGQSYEQYF. The DNA of the CDR3 is TGTGCCAGCAGTTTGTATGGACAGTCCTACGAGCAGTACTTC.

The sample holds a few counts of this clonotype. This chain connects TRBV7-2 to TRBJ2-3, with 8 positions matching TRBD2. The CDR3 has 18 amino acids. The trim removed 6 bases at V and 0 bases at J, leaving 14 bases unmatched. CDR1 is SGHTA and CDR2 is FQGNSA in the germline V gene. CDR3 sequence (DNA): TGTGCCAGCAGTAATACGGGGGGGGCCCTCGGTAGCACAGATACGCAGTATTTT. Its protein product is CASSNTGGALGSTDTQYF.

This clonotype was seen only a few times. CDR3 region: CASSLQLSSYNSPLHF. CDR3 nucleotide sequence: TGCGCCAGCAGCCTGCAATTAAGCTCCTATAATTCACCCCTCCACTTT. The rearrangement joins TRBV5-1 to TRBJ1-6; D is ambiguous. CDR1 is SGHRS and CDR2 is YFSETQ in the germline V gene. The length of the CDR3 is 16 residues. V lost 4 bases and J 0 bases, leaving 11 bases between the germline ends. Filled out from reference TRBV5-1 and TRBJ1-6, the complete variable domain reads KAGVTQTPRYLIKTRGQQVTLSCSPISGHRSVSWYQQTPGQGLQFLFEYFSETQRNKGNFPGRFSGRQFSNSRSEMNVSTLELGDSALYLCASSLQLSSYNSPLHFGNGTRLTVT.

This chain joins TRBV10-3 and TRBJ1-2, with 8 positions matching TRBD1. Germline CDR1 reads ENHRY; CDR2 reads SYGVKD. The CDR3 length is 15 residues. The ends lost 0 bases at V and 8 bases at J; junction bases unmatched: 8. The CDR3 sequence: CAISESAGGAEGYTF. The CDR3 bases are TGTGCCATCAGTGAGTCTGCAGGGGGCGCGGAGGGCTACACCTTC.

V is TRBV9 and J is TRBJ1-2, with D uncertain. The CDR3 runs 13 residues. Between the trimmed V and J ends, which lost 3 bases and 4 bases, there was a span of 10 bases. Looked up from germline, CDR1 is SGDLS and CDR2 is YYNGEE. The CDR3 DNA is TGTGCCAGCAGCGCGAACGGTCTCTATGGCTACACCTTC. It codes for CASSANGLYGYTF. The variable domain in full, completed from reference TRBV9 and TRBJ1-2, reads DSGVTQTPKHLITATGQRVTLRCSPRSGDLSVYWYQQSLDQGLQFLIQYYNGEERAKGNILERFSAQQFPDLHSELNLSSLELGDSALYFCASSANGLYGYTFGSGTRLTVV.

This clonotype was seen more than once but under ten times. The chain combines TRBV27 with TRBJ2-3; D remains unclear. The CDR3 contains 14 residues. The germline gives CDR1 MNHEY, CDR2 SMNVEV (reference sequence). V lost 2 bases and J lost 2, with 8 bases in between. CDR3 sequence (DNA): TGTGCCAGCAGTTTAGCACTGAACACAGATACGCAGTATTTT. Encoded protein: CASSLALNTDTQYF.

J is TRBJ1-6 and V is TRBV25-1; D not resolved. The CDR3 totals 15 residues. Germline V lookup: CDR1 MGHDK, CDR2 SYGVNS. Trimming took 1 base from V and 0 from J, leaving 4 bases between them. Here the CDR3 DNA reads TGTGCCAGCAGTGAATTTCTCTCCTATAATTCACCCCTCCACTTT. Translating gives CASSEFLSYNSPLHF. Together with reference TRBV25-1 and TRBJ1-6, the CDR3 gives the full variable domain: EADIYQTPRYLVIGTGKKITLECSQTMGHDKMYWYQQDPGMELHLIHYSYGVNSTEKGDLSSESTVSRIRTEHFPLTLESARPSHTSQYLCASSEFLSYNSPLHFGNGTRLTVT.

Note on this clonotype: A read error is likely, as this CDR3 ends without the conserved phenylalanine or tryptophan. The rearrangement links TRBV12-3 or TRBV12-4 to TRBJ2-3; the match to TRBD1 covers 8 bases. The length of the CDR3 is 13 residues. The V gene end was trimmed by 5 bases and the J gene end by 3 bases; junction bases not matched to a gene: 1. CDR3: CASSGDRTDTQYY. The CDR3 DNA reads TGTGCCAGCAGTGGGGACAGGACAGATACGCAGTATTAT.

Only a few counts were recorded for this clonotype. The genes are TRBV28 and TRBJ1-6; D is ambiguous. V lost 4 bases to trimming and J lost 4 bases, with 14 bases between them. CDR3 length: 16 residues. The germline CDR1 and CDR2 sequences are MDHEN and SYDVKM. The CDR3 DNA follows: TGTGCCAGCAGTTCGCTCACCAAGGGTTATAATTCACCCCTCCACTTT. Its translation is CASSSLTKGYNSPLHF.

The chain has TRBV12-3 or TRBV12-4 and TRBJ2-1, with D perhaps matching TRBD1 (5 bases). This CDR3 region has 12 residues. V shed 5 bases and J shed 9 bases, with 11 bases lying between them. As DNA, the CDR3 is TGTGCCAGCAGTCCCCGACAGTCTGAGCAGTTCTTC. Residues: CASSPRQSEQFF.

The chain combines TRBV5-1 with TRBJ2-2, with 7 bases fitting TRBD1. Germline loops: CDR1 SGHRS, CDR2 YFSETQ. J lost 7 bases, V lost 3 bases, and 12 bases had no gene match. The CDR3 has 16 residues. The CDR3: CASSSSGTANHGELFF. The CDR3 DNA sequence: TGCGCCAGCAGCTCTTCCGGGACAGCGAATCACGGGGAGCTGTTTTTT.

The gene calls are TRBV7-2 and TRBJ2-3; maybe TRBD1 (5 bases). V was clipped by 1 base and J by 5 bases, with 13 bases between them. The length of the CDR3 is 15 residues. Germline V gene data show CDR1 as SGHTA and CDR2 as FQGNSA. CDR3 coding DNA: TGTGCCAGCAGCTTAGGGGGCAGGCTGAGAGATACGCAGTATTTT. It translates to CASSLGGRLRDTQYF.

This chain joins TRBV6-5 and TRBJ2-2; TRBD1 aligns across 8 bases. Germline lookup yields CDR1 MNHEY and CDR2 SVGAGI. CDR3 size: 14 residues. V lost 5 bases, J lost 8 bases, and 7 bases stayed unmatched. As DNA, the CDR3 is TGTGCCAGCAGTATGGACAGGGCCGGGGGGGAGCTGTTTTTT. Its translation is CASSMDRAGGELFF.

In its sample, this clonotype was seen many times. This chain joins TRBV20-1 and TRBJ2-3; no clear D gene. Per the germline V gene, CDR1 is DFQATT and CDR2 is SNEGSKA (reference sequence). CDR3 length: 12 residues. Trimming shortened V by 3 bases and J by 2 bases, and 6 bases separated the two germline ends. CDR3 sequence reads: CSASGDTDTQYF. DNA of the CDR3: TGCAGTGCTAGCGGAGACACAGATACGCAGTATTTT.

The chain employs TRBV28 and TRBJ2-1; TRBD2 aligns across 11 bases. Germline trimming cut 5 bases from V and 11 bases from J; bases unmatched to any gene: 14. This CDR3 has 16 residues. The germline CDR1 and CDR2 sequences are MDHEN and SYDVKM. CDR3 in amino acids: CASSHRLAGHPWKQFF. DNA of the CDR3: TGTGCCAGCAGTCACCGACTAGCGGGACACCCGTGGAAGCAGTTCTTC.

For this clonotype: One end of the junction fails to match germline, which may point to a read error. This chain connects TRBV4-2 to TRBJ2-1; D is uncertain. This CDR3 has 14 residues. Per the germline V gene, CDR1 is LGHNA and CDR2 is YNFKEQ. CDR3 region: CASSQDPADNGQFF. DNA for the CDR3: TGTGCCAGCAGCCAAGACCCCGCAGACAATGGGCAGTTCTTC.

This chain connects TRBV4-1 to TRBJ2-5; the D gene could be TRBD1 or TRBD2 (5 bases each). The CDR3 sequence is 15 residues long. V gave up 4 bases and J gave up 5 bases, with 17 bases separating them. CDR1 is MGHRA and CDR2 is YSYEKL in the germline V gene. The DNA for the CDR3 is TGCGCCAGCAGCCCCGGGACGGTTCAGGAGGAGACCCAGTACTTC. It codes for CASSPGTVQEETQYF.